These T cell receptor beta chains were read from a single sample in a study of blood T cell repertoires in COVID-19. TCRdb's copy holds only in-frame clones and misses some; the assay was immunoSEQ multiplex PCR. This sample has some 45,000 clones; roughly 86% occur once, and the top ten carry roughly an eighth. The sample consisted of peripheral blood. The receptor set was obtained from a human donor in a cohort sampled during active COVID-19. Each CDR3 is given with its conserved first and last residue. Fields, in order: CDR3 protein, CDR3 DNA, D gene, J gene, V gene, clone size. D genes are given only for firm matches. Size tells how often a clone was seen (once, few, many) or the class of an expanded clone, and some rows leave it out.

cdr3_aa: CASSWSSGGIEQFF; cdr3_nt: TGTGCCAGCAGTTGGTCTAGCGGGGGGATTGAGCAGTTCTTC; d_call: TRBD2; j_call: TRBJ2-1; v_call: TRBV6-5; clone_size: few
cdr3_aa: CASGGDRGSGANVLTF; cdr3_nt: TGCGCCAGCGGGGGTGACAGGGGCTCTGGGGCCAACGTCCTGACTTTC; d_call: TRBD1; j_call: TRBJ2-6; v_call: TRBV5-1; clone_size: NA
cdr3_aa: CASSEQLGPQETQYF; cdr3_nt: TGTGCCAGCAGTGAACAGTTGGGGCCCCAAGAGACCCAGTACTTC; d_call: NA; j_call: TRBJ2-5; v_call: TRBV2; clone_size: few
cdr3_aa: CASSKTGVATEAFF; cdr3_nt: TGTGCCAGCAGCAAGACAGGGGTTGCCACTGAAGCTTTCTTT; d_call: TRBD1; j_call: TRBJ1-1; v_call: TRBV7-3; clone_size: few
cdr3_aa: CASSLVGQGNLAGNTIYF; cdr3_nt: TGTGCCAGCAGCTTAGTGGGACAGGGGAATTTAGCTGGAAACACCATATATTTT; d_call: TRBD1; j_call: TRBJ1-3; v_call: TRBV7-2; clone_size: NA
cdr3_aa: CASRTGGSANTGELFF; cdr3_nt: TGTGCCAGCAGGACAGGGGGCAGCGCGAACACCGGGGAGCTGTTTTTT; d_call: TRBD1; j_call: TRBJ2-2; v_call: TRBV27; clone_size: NA
cdr3_aa: CASSLYRANTEAFF; cdr3_nt: TGTGCCAGCAGCTTGTACAGGGCAAACACTGAAGCTTTCTTT; d_call: NA; j_call: TRBJ1-1; v_call: TRBV7-2; clone_size: NA
cdr3_aa: CASSTPSGFTGTQYF; cdr3_nt: TGTGCCAGCAGCACCCCTAGCGGCTTCACAGGTACGCAGTATTTT; d_call: TRBD2; j_call: TRBJ2-3; v_call: TRBV7-9; clone_size: NA
cdr3_aa: CASSIDAENTEAFF; cdr3_nt: TGTGCCAGTAGTATAGATGCGGAGAACACTGAAGCTTTCTTT; d_call: NA; j_call: TRBJ1-1; v_call: TRBV19; clone_size: NA
cdr3_aa: CASSLEGIQPQHF; cdr3_nt: TGTGCCAGCAGCTTAGAGGGGATTCAGCCCCAGCATTTT; d_call: NA; j_call: TRBJ1-5; v_call: TRBV7-2; clone_size: NA
cdr3_aa: CASSLTGSNQPQHF; cdr3_nt: TGTGCCAGCAGTCTGACAGGAAGCAATCAGCCCCAGCATTTT; d_call: NA; j_call: TRBJ1-5; v_call: TRBV25-1; clone_size: few
cdr3_aa: CASSYKAGVETQYF; cdr3_nt: TGTGCCAGCAGTTACAAGGCCGGGGTAGAGACCCAGTACTTC; d_call: NA; j_call: TRBJ2-5; v_call: TRBV6-5; clone_size: NA
cdr3_aa: CASSVVRGADTQYF; cdr3_nt: TGTGCCAGCAGTGTAGTCAGGGGAGCCGATACGCAGTATTTT; d_call: NA; j_call: TRBJ2-3; v_call: TRBV2; clone_size: NA
cdr3_aa: CASSYGQINQPQHF; cdr3_nt: TGTGCCAGCAGTTACGGACAGATCAATCAGCCCCAGCATTTT; d_call: NA; j_call: TRBJ1-5; v_call: TRBV6-6; clone_size: NA
cdr3_aa: CASGEQPTYEQYF; cdr3_nt: TGCGCCAGCGGCGAACAGCCGACCTACGAGCAGTACTTC; d_call: NA; j_call: TRBJ2-7; v_call: TRBV10-2; clone_size: NA
cdr3_aa: CASSAGTTHYNEQFF; cdr3_nt: TGTGCCAGCAGCGCCGGGACTACCCATTACAATGAGCAGTTCTTC; d_call: TRBD2; j_call: TRBJ2-1; v_call: TRBV27; clone_size: NA
cdr3_aa: CASSPGQGRTQYF; cdr3_nt: TGTGCCAGCTCACCGGGACAAGGAAGGACCCAGTACTTC; d_call: NA; j_call: TRBJ2-5; v_call: TRBV18; clone_size: NA
cdr3_aa: CSVERTGGVEQYF; cdr3_nt: TGCAGCGTTGAAAGGACAGGGGGCGTTGAGCAGTACTTC; d_call: TRBD1; j_call: TRBJ2-7; v_call: TRBV29-1; clone_size: NA
cdr3_aa: CASSSTGRGNTIYF; cdr3_nt: TGTGCCAGCAGCTCCACAGGACGGGGAAACACCATATATTTT; d_call: NA; j_call: TRBJ1-3; v_call: TRBV6-5; clone_size: NA
cdr3_aa: CASSFQGLYGYTF; cdr3_nt: TGTGCCAGCAGTTTTCAGGGCCTCTATGGCTACACCTTC; d_call: NA; j_call: TRBJ1-2; v_call: TRBV27; clone_size: NA
cdr3_aa: CASSSPGQLGREKLFF; cdr3_nt: TGTGCCAGTAGTTCCCCGGGACAGCTCGGACGCGAAAAACTGTTTTTT; d_call: TRBD1; j_call: TRBJ1-4; v_call: TRBV19; clone_size: NA
cdr3_aa: CASSLAGFTGNTIYF; cdr3_nt: TGTGCCAGCAGCTTGGCAGGGTTTACTGGAAACACCATATATTTT; d_call: NA; j_call: TRBJ1-3; v_call: TRBV5-5; clone_size: NA
cdr3_aa: CASSSGQAQANTEAFF; cdr3_nt: TGCGCCAGCAGCTCCGGACAGGCTCAGGCTAACACTGAAGCTTTCTTT; d_call: TRBD1; j_call: TRBJ1-1; v_call: TRBV5-1; clone_size: NA
cdr3_aa: CAWSERGNQPQHF; cdr3_nt: TGTGCCTGGAGTGAGAGGGGCAATCAGCCCCAGCATTTT; d_call: NA; j_call: TRBJ1-5; v_call: TRBV30; clone_size: NA
cdr3_aa: CASSELTGRVYF; cdr3_nt: TGTGCCAGCAGTGAACTAACAGGGAGGGTGTACTTC; d_call: NA; j_call: TRBJ2-7; v_call: TRBV2; clone_size: NA
cdr3_aa: CASSDRSGANTGELFF; cdr3_nt: TGCGCCAGCAGTGATCGAAGCGGGGCGAACACCGGGGAGCTGTTTTTT; d_call: TRBD2; j_call: TRBJ2-2; v_call: TRBV10-1; clone_size: few
cdr3_aa: CASSPQGYEQYF; cdr3_nt: TGTGCCAGCAGTCCACAGGGGTACGAGCAGTACTTC; d_call: TRBD1; j_call: TRBJ2-7; v_call: TRBV6-5; clone_size: NA
cdr3_aa: CASSSSPAGDSGELFF; cdr3_nt: TGTGCCAGCAGCTCCAGTCCAGCGGGGGACTCCGGGGAGCTGTTTTTT; d_call: TRBD2; j_call: TRBJ2-2; v_call: TRBV7-2; clone_size: NA
cdr3_aa: CATSRVYYEQYF; cdr3_nt: TGTGCCACCAGCAGAGTTTACTACGAGCAGTACTTC; d_call: NA; j_call: TRBJ2-7; v_call: TRBV15; clone_size: NA
cdr3_aa: CASSQDRLATDTQYF; cdr3_nt: TGCGCCAGCAGCCAAGATAGACTAGCGACAGATACGCAGTATTTT; d_call: TRBD2; j_call: TRBJ2-3; v_call: TRBV4-1; clone_size: NA
cdr3_aa: CASSYSTGFGLYEQYF; cdr3_nt: TGTGCCAGCAGTTACTCTACAGGGTTCGGCCTCTACGAGCAGTACTTC; d_call: NA; j_call: TRBJ2-7; v_call: TRBV6-5; clone_size: NA
cdr3_aa: CASSLARGFSTDTQYF; cdr3_nt: TGTGCCAGCAGCTTAGCAAGGGGGTTCAGCACAGATACGCAGTATTTT; d_call: NA; j_call: TRBJ2-3; v_call: TRBV7-9; clone_size: NA
cdr3_aa: CASSPRTAYEQYF; cdr3_nt: TGCGCCAGCAGTCCCCGGACAGCATACGAGCAGTACTTC; d_call: NA; j_call: TRBJ2-7; v_call: TRBV5-1; clone_size: NA
cdr3_aa: CASSLTGGYEQYF; cdr3_nt: TGTGCCAGCAGCCTCACAGGGGGGTACGAGCAGTACTTC; d_call: TRBD1; j_call: TRBJ2-7; v_call: TRBV7-2; clone_size: NA